This TCR beta chain stems from a study of T cells expressing NK-cell markers. The wider study: Sorted T-cell subsets CD3+CD56+NKG2C+, CD3+CD56+NKG2C- and CD3+CD56-NKG2C+ were TCR beta-sequenced. Overall study results and limits: Six or seven donors had dominant NKG2C+ clonotypes that comprised roughly 1.0-7.5% of their CD8+ T cells. Certain NKG2C+ T cell clones were expanded, and their HCMV specificity remained unclear.

Looked up from germline, CDR1 is LGHDT and CDR2 is YNNKEL (reference sequence). The CDR3 is 17 amino acids. Points on this clonotype: Its antigen remains unidentified.

TCRdb re-called the 5' RACE reads and catalogs CDR3 proteins one per entry, DNA excluded. The sample has 350,000 to 450,000 distinct CDR3 sequences. Specimen: blood T cells: a sorted CD56 or NKG2C T cell subset, CD4+ or CD8+ T cells, or bulk PBMC T cells (not recorded which). The chain recombines TRBV3-1 with TRBJ2-5; the TCRdb D gene call, TRBD1, has no DNA to confirm it. This TCR came from a man aged 18-70 years in good health. The CDR3 sequence is CASSQDHGGAPWETQYF.